This is a list of T cell receptor beta chains from one sample in a study of long-term antiretroviral therapy in people with HIV. Libraries were prepared by immunoSEQ multiplex PCR; TCRdb keeps only in-frame clonotypes and omits some of them. Of tens of thousands of clones detected, roughly 87% appear once; the ten largest clones hold under 1.3%. The sample in question was unsorted PBMCs, obtained 2 years after starting antiretroviral therapy. The receptors shown here come from a middle-aged man with HIV. CDR3s include the opening cysteine and the closing phenylalanine or tryptophan. The order of the fields is clone size, J gene, D gene, V gene, CDR3 DNA, CDR3 protein. D genes are given only for firm matches. Rows may omit the clone size; those that give it use once, few, many or a size class.

. | TRBJ2-2 | TRBD1 | TRBV6-1 | TGTGCCAGCAGTGGGGGACAGGGGGCGAACACCGGGGAGCTGTTTTTT | CASSGGQGANTGELFF
. | TRBJ2-1 | . | TRBV10-3 | TGTGCCATCAGTGAGCCCCAGGGACGCATTTACAATGAGCAGTTCTTC | CAISEPQGRIYNEQFF
few | TRBJ2-7 | TRBD1 | TRBV2 | TGTGCCAGCAGTTTGACAGGGGCCACCTACGAGCAGTACTTC | CASSLTGATYEQYF
. | TRBJ2-1 | . | TRBV5-6 | TGTGCCAGCAGCTTGCAAAGCTCCTACAATGAGCAGTTCTTC | CASSLQSSYNEQFF
. | TRBJ2-1 | TRBD1 | TRBV7-9 | TGTGCCTCAATCCACGAGGACAGGGGCTCCAACAATGAGCAGTTCTTC | CASIHEDRGSNNEQFF
. | TRBJ1-1 | TRBD1 | TRBV9 | TGTGCCAGCAGCGCCACGCCCTACCAGGGGGGGGGCACTGAAGCTTTCTTT | CASSATPYQGGGTEAFF
. | TRBJ2-5 | . | TRBV5-1 | TGCGCCAGCAGCTTGGGTACTTGGACAGAGCAAGAGACCCAGTACTTC | CASSLGTWTEQETQYF
. | TRBJ1-5 | . | TRBV28 | TGTGCCAGCAGTTATAGGCGCCTACTCTATAGCAATCAGCCCCAGCATTTT | CASSYRRLLYSNQPQHF
. | TRBJ2-5 | . | TRBV5-1 | TGCGCCAGCAGCTTGGAGGGGGAAGAGACCCAGTACTTC | CASSLEGEETQYF
. | TRBJ2-5 | . | TRBV13 | TGTGCCAGCAGCCAAAAGGAGACCCAGTACTTC | CASSQKETQYF
. | TRBJ1-3 | . | TRBV9 | TGTGCCAGCAGCCCGACGACACGTCGGGTAGGAACTGGAAACACCATATATTTT | CASSPTTRRVGTGNTIYF
. | TRBJ2-7 | . | TRBV7-9 | TGTGCCAGCAGCCCTCCACTGCGGGGGCACTCCTACGAGCAGTACTTC | CASSPPLRGHSYEQYF
few | TRBJ2-3 | . | TRBV11-2 | TGTGCCAGCAGCTTGGTCTTAACAGATACGCAGTATTTT | CASSLVLTDTQYF
once | TRBJ2-3 | . | TRBV7-9 | TGTGCCAGCAGGAGGGCTAGCACAGATACGCAGTATTTT | CASRRASTDTQYF
once | TRBJ1-1 | . | TRBV9 | TGTGCCAGCAGCGTAGCTCCGACAAGCGAGGCTTTCTTT | CASSVAPTSEAFF
. | TRBJ2-1 | . | TRBV5-5 | TGTGCCAGCAGCCCGACGAGGACGGTTAATGAGCAGTTCTTC | CASSPTRTVNEQFF
. | TRBJ2-2 | TRBD2 | TRBV28 | TGTGCCAGCATCACACAGAGCCTAAAACCTAGCGGGAGTATAACCGGGGAGCTGTTTTTT | CASITQSLKPSGSITGELFF
few | TRBJ2-7 | . | TRBV7-9 | TGTGCCAGCAGCTTAAGAGGGGGGCCCGGCTCCTACGAGCAGTACTTC | CASSLRGGPGSYEQYF
. | TRBJ1-1 | . | TRBV2 | TGTGCCAGCAGTGTACGTGAGGTCATGAACACTGAAGCTTTCTTT | CASSVREVMNTEAFF
once | TRBJ1-3 | TRBD1 | TRBV10-3 | TGTGCCATCAGGGGATGGACAGGTGGTTTAAACACCATATATTTT | CAIRGWTGGLNTIYF
. | TRBJ1-1 | . | TRBV2 | TGTGCCAGCAGACAGCTGAACACTGAAGCTTTCTTT | CASRQLNTEAFF
. | TRBJ2-3 | . | TRBV5-6 | TGTGCCAGCAGCTTTTGGGACCGGGCCCTGGGGGATACGCAGTATTTT | CASSFWDRALGDTQYF
. | TRBJ1-1 | . | TRBV7-9 | TGTGCCAGCAGCTTCCGGACACGGAACACTGAAGCTTTCTTT | CASSFRTRNTEAFF
. | TRBJ1-3 | TRBD1 | TRBV27 | TGTGCCAGCAGTCTGACAGGGAATAGAAACACCATATATTTT | CASSLTGNRNTIYF
. | TRBJ1-1 | . | TRBV6-5 | TGTGCCAGCAGCACGGGGCTCCTGAACACTGAAGCTTTCTTT | CASSTGLLNTEAFF
. | TRBJ1-2 | . | TRBV18 | TGTGCCAGCTCACCTTCCTCGACAGGCGGCACCTTC | CASSPSSTGGTF
. | TRBJ1-4 | . | TRBV7-8 | TGTGCCAGCAGCTTAGGCAGGGGTGATAATGAAAAACTGTTTTTT | CASSLGRGDNEKLFF
once | TRBJ2-3 | TRBD2 | TRBV27 | TGTGCCAGCAGTTTTTCTAGCGGGTACACCACAGATACGCAGTATTTT | CASSFSSGYTTDTQYF
. | TRBJ2-1 | . | TRBV5-1 | TGCGCCAGCAGCTTCAGGGTTGAAGTCTATGAGCAGTTCTTC | CASSFRVEVYEQFF
once | TRBJ2-7 | TRBD2 | TRBV19 | TGTGCCAGTAGTATAGATTGGGCGGGAGCGTTCTACGAGCAGTACTTC | CASSIDWAGAFYEQYF
. | TRBJ2-1 | TRBD2 | TRBV25-1 | TGTGCCAGCAGTGGGGAGAGATACGGGACTAGCGAGTACAATGAGCAGTTCTTC | CASSGERYGTSEYNEQFF
. | TRBJ2-3 | . | TRBV5-1 | TGCGCCAGCAGCTTGGAGGGGAGGACAGATACGCAGTATTTT | CASSLEGRTDTQYF
. | TRBJ1-2 | . | TRBV7-2 | TGTGCCAGCAGCTTAGTTCCTCAGGGCGCGGCTGGCTACACCTTC | CASSLVPQGAAGYTF
few | TRBJ2-1 | . | TRBV2 | TGTGCCAGCAGGGATAACTCCTACAATGAGCAGTTCTTC | CASRDNSYNEQFF
. | TRBJ1-1 | . | TRBV10-1 | TGCGCCAGCAGTGAGTCGAGACAGGCGGCGAAAGCTTTCTTT | CASSESRQAAKAFF
. | TRBJ1-2 | . | TRBV9 | TGTGCCAGCAGCGTCCGGACGGATTCCTATGGCTACACCTTC | CASSVRTDSYGYTF
. | TRBJ2-2 | . | TRBV4-1 | TGCGCCAGCAGCCACCGCAGACAGGGAGGGACCGGGGAGCTGTTTTTT | CASSHRRQGGTGELFF
. | TRBJ2-3 | . | TRBV4-3 | TGCGCCAGCAGCCAAGATCGTTCTCGGGGACGGCACAGCGGGTACACAGATACGCAGTATTTT | CASSQDRSRGRHSGYTDTQYF
. | TRBJ2-7 | . | TRBV2 | TGTGCCAGCGGAGGGACAGCCTCCTACGAGCAGTACTTC | CASGGTASYEQYF
few | TRBJ1-2 | . | TRBV5-5 | TGTGCCAGCAGCAGTGGGGACGGCTATGGCTACACCTTC | CASSSGDGYGYTF
. | TRBJ1-5 | TRBD1 | TRBV7-2 | TGTGCCAGCAGCTTGACAGGGGGAAATCAGCCCCAGCATTTT | CASSLTGGNQPQHF
. | TRBJ2-5 | TRBD2 | TRBV10-3 | TGTGCCATCAGTGAAGTTCCGACTAGCGGGTCCCAAGAGACCCAGTACTTC | CAISEVPTSGSQETQYF
few | TRBJ1-2 | TRBD1 | TRBV25-1 | TGTGCCAGCAGTGACTTCGGGACAGGAGGCTACACCTTC | CASSDFGTGGYTF
. | TRBJ2-5 | . | TRBV11-2 | TGTGCCAGCAGCTGGACGTCTGTAGGGGAAAGCCAAGAGACCCAGTACTTC | CASSWTSVGESQETQYF
. | TRBJ2-7 | TRBD1 | TRBV7-9 | TGTGCCAGCAGCTCACCCCGGGACAGACTTCACGAGCAGTACTTC | CASSSPRDRLHEQYF
. | TRBJ2-5 | TRBD2 | TRBV29-1 | TGCAGCGTTGGGGGGGCTAGCGGGATTAGGGAGACCCAGTACTTC | CSVGGASGIRETQYF
. | TRBJ2-2 | . | TRBV6-5 | TGTGCCAGCAGTTTCAAAAACACCGGGGAGCTGTTTTTT | CASSFKNTGELFF
. | TRBJ1-2 | TRBD1 | TRBV6-6 | TGTGCCGCATGGGACAGTGCCAGAACCGGTGGCTACACCTTC | CAAWDSARTGGYTF
. | TRBJ2-5 | . | TRBV5-1 | TGCGCCAGCAGCCTCCTACCCGGGGCGGAGACCCAGTACTTC | CASSLLPGAETQYF
once | TRBJ2-1 | . | TRBV9 | TGTGCCAGCAGCGGGCACCATAGCTCCTACAATGAGCAGTTCTTC | CASSGHHSSYNEQFF